This passage covers 25 T cell receptor beta chains from one sample sequenced in a study of sequential checkpoint blockade in melanoma. The protocol was immunoSEQ multiplex PCR, while the TCRdb copy is restricted to in-frame clones and leaves out a portion. The repertoire holds about 3,500 clones, 15% to 20% seen once, with about a quarter in the top ten. The treatment: randomized to nivolumab then ipilimumab (arm A) or the reverse (arm B). The sequencing here drew on tumor tissue (inferred from file names), taken from a patient given nivolumab and ipilimumab in sequence. Receptors were obtained from a human donor with melanoma.

In its sample, this clone is large (0.1 to 1%). The chain joins TRBV11-3 to TRBJ2-1; TRBD2 matches at 8 bases. The CDR3 spans 14 residues. Germline lookup yields CDR1 SGHNT and CDR2 YENEEA. The trim removed 2 bases at V and 7 bases at J, leaving 4 bases unmatched. In DNA, the CDR3 is TGTGCCAGCAGCTTACAAGCGGGGGCAAATGAGCAGTTCTTC. Translation gives CASSLQAGANEQFF.

This chain connects TRBV19 to TRBJ1-6, with D perhaps TRBD1 (5 bases). The CDR3 loop spans 15 amino acids. Germline CDR1 and CDR2: LNHDA and SQIVND (reference sequence). Trimming shortened V by 1 base and J by 11 bases, and 15 bases separated the two germline ends. CDR3 DNA sequence: TGTGCCAGTAGTATAGCCCCAGGGCCTCAGGCACCCCTCCACTTT. Protein product: CASSIAPGPQAPLHF.

This clone is categorized as medium-sized (0.01 to 0.1%). This chain links TRBV6-8 with TRBJ1-1; D is undetermined. The V gene's germline CDR1 is MNHGY and CDR2 SAAAGT. Trimming took 6 bases from V and 0 from J, leaving 8 bases between them. CDR3 length: 13 residues. The CDR3 DNA reads TGTGCCAGCAGAACACGTGTGAACACTGAAGCTTTCTTT. Translation: CASRTRVNTEAFF.

By share, this clone ranks as medium-sized (0.01 to 0.1%). The chain combines TRBV6-8 with TRBJ2-5; unclear D gene. The V gene's germline CDR1 is MNHGY and CDR2 SAAAGT. The CDR3 contains 13 residues. V lost 5 bases to trimming and J lost 4 bases, with 11 bases between them. The CDR3 is CASSGTSLETQYF. The CDR3, as DNA: TGTGCCAGCAGTGGTACCTCTCTAGAGACCCAGTACTTC.

The chain joins TRBV29-1 to TRBJ2-1, with 14 bases lining up with TRBD2. Germline CDR1 and CDR2: SQVTM and ANQGSEA. This CDR3 comprises 18 residues. Trimming cost V 8 bases and J 2 bases; bases outside gene matches: 14. Here the CDR3 reads CSLTPTSGRAWTYNEQFF. The CDR3, as DNA: TGCAGCCTCACTCCGACTAGCGGGAGGGCATGGACCTACAATGAGCAGTTCTTC.

V is TRBV5-1 and J is TRBJ1-2, with D uncertain. CDR3 length: 16 residues. Germline V gene sequence: CDR1 SGHRS, CDR2 YFSETQ. With 0 bases removed from V and 4 bases from J, the gap between germline ends came to 16 bases. In DNA form, the CDR3 reads TGCGCCAGCAGCTTGGCCGGTCAATACACCCTCTATGGCTACACCTTC. The encoded protein is CASSLAGQYTLYGYTF.

This clone was counted between two and nine times. V usage is TRBV1 and J usage is TRBJ1-2; the table calls TRBD1, which could not be checked here. TRBV1 is recorded as a pseudogene. The CDR3 sequence is 15 residues long. CDR3 DNA sequence: TGCGCCAGCAGCCAAGATATTGGGCAAAACTATGGCTACACCTTC. Amino acid sequence: CASSQDIGQNYGYTF.

This clone is judged medium-sized. This chain joins TRBV4-1 and TRBJ2-7; 9 bases map to TRBD2. Germline CDR1 and CDR2: MGHRA and YSYEKL. The CDR3 contains 16 residues. V shed 1 base, J shed 7 bases, and the junction held 11 bases outside the gene matches. Here the CDR3 DNA reads TGCGCCAGCAGCCAAGCGGCCGAGGGGACTAGCCGTGAGCAGTACTTC. Its translation: CASSQAAEGTSREQYF.

V and J are TRBV6-8 and TRBJ1-5, with a possible D match to TRBD1 (6 bases). The CDR3 is 17 residues long. V lost 6 bases, J lost 5 bases, and 23 bases lay in between. Germline CDR1 is MNHGY and CDR2 is SAAAGT. The chain's CDR3 is CASRPGGAFLVDQPQHF. CDR3 sequence (DNA): TGTGCCAGCAGGCCGGGGGGGGCCTTCCTCGTCGATCAGCCCCAGCATTTT.

This clone is categorized as medium-sized. The rearrangement joins TRBV6-8 to TRBJ1-2; D possibly corresponds to TRBD1 (5 bases). The germline V gene has CDR1 MNHGY and CDR2 SAAAGT. V lost 8 bases and J 1 base, leaving 11 bases between the germline ends. This CDR3 has 13 amino acids. CDR3 DNA: TGTGCCAGCTCCAAGCAGGGTAACTATGGCTACACCTTC. Protein sequence: CASSKQGNYGYTF.

V gene TRBV9 combines with J gene TRBJ2-1; no clear D gene. The ends were cut back, 0 bases at V and 1 base at J, with 8 bases in the middle. Germline V CDR1 and CDR2: SGDLS, YYNGEE. The CDR3 is 15 amino acids. The CDR3 sequence: CASSVAGQSYNEQFF. The CDR3 DNA sequence: TGTGCCAGCAGCGTAGCCGGGCAATCCTACAATGAGCAGTTCTTC.

This chain uses TRBV4-1 with TRBJ1-6; possible D gene TRBD1, 6 bases. Trimming cost V 0 bases and J 9 bases, with 12 bases left between them. This CDR3 has 15 residues. Per the germline V gene, CDR1 is MGHRA and CDR2 is YSYEKL. The CDR3: CASSQDSIGGSPLHF. The CDR3 DNA follows: TGCGCCAGCAGCCAAGATAGTATAGGGGGTTCACCCCTCCACTTT.

A few counts support this clone. The chain couples TRBV29-1 to TRBJ2-1, with 16 bases that match TRBD2. Germline assignment: CDR1 SQVTM and CDR2 ANQGSEA. CDR3 length: 19 amino acids. V was clipped by 3 bases and J by 5 bases; unmatched bases: 13. The CDR3 DNA is TGCAGCGTTGAGACTTTCGGGACTAGCGGGAGGGCAGGGCACAATGAGCAGTTCTTC. Amino acids: CSVETFGTSGRAGHNEQFF.

J is TRBJ2-3 and V is TRBV6-8, with 7 bases identical to TRBD2. The germline gives CDR1 MNHGY, CDR2 SAAAGT. The CDR3 consists of 16 residues. J gave up 3 bases and V 10 bases, and 16 bases lay outside the gene matches. This CDR3 is CAISRGGVSGTDTQYF. The CDR3, as DNA: TGTGCCATCTCCCGCGGCGGGGTTAGCGGGACAGATACGCAGTATTTT.

By share of the sample, this clone is medium-sized. This chain links TRBV6-8 with TRBJ1-5; a weak D match, TRBD1 (6 bases). CDR1 and CDR2 from the germline V gene are MNHGY and SAAAGT. V shed 7 bases and J shed 4 bases, with 11 bases lying between them. The length of the CDR3 is 13 residues. The CDR3 loop is CASTLGGNQPQHF. The CDR3 DNA sequence: TGTGCCAGCACCTTAGGGGGAAATCAGCCCCAGCATTTT.

This clone was recorded many times. This chain uses TRBV11-3 with TRBJ2-1; 9 bases are shared with TRBD2. In germline, CDR1 is SGHNT, CDR2 YENEEA. V was clipped by 3 bases and J by 4 bases; unmatched bases: 10. The CDR3 is 17 residues long. Here the CDR3 DNA reads TGTGCCAGCAGCTTGGGGATAGCGGGAGTTTCGTACAATGAGCAGTTCTTC. The encoded protein is CASSLGIAGVSYNEQFF.

The gene calls are TRBV29-1 and TRBJ2-6; 11 bases align to TRBD1. The CDR3 consists of 16 residues. J lost 4 bases, V lost 4 bases, and 6 bases had no gene match. Germline V gene lookup returns CDR1 SQVTM and CDR2 ANQGSEA. Here the CDR3 reads CSVGGQGVLGANVLTF. Written as DNA, the CDR3 is TGCAGCGTTGGGGGACAGGGGGTATTAGGGGCCAACGTCCTGACTTTC.

This clone occurred many times. This sequence joins TRBV2 and TRBJ2-7, with 8 bases that match TRBD1. The CDR3 runs to 19 residues. Trimming at V came to 2 bases and at J to 2 bases, leaving 17 bases not matched to a gene. Germline V CDR1 and CDR2: SNHLY, FYNNEI. The CDR3 loop reads CASSERRQGWLVFTYEQYF. Written as DNA, the CDR3 is TGTGCCAGCAGTGAAAGAAGACAGGGGTGGTTAGTTTTTACCTACGAGCAGTACTTC.

This clone was picked up many times. This chain uses TRBV2 with TRBJ1-2; a possible D gene is TRBD1 (5 bases). The CDR3 spans 14 residues. The germline gives CDR1 SNHLY, CDR2 FYNNEI. The V end lost 3 bases, the J end lost 2 bases, and 10 bases lay between the germline ends. CDR3 coding DNA: TGTGCCAGCAGTGAGTTTGCAGGGAACTATGGCTACACCTTC. Translating it yields CASSEFAGNYGYTF. The full variable domain, in which reference TRBV2 and TRBJ1-2 provide the parts outside the CDR3, is EPEVTQTPSHQVTQMGQEVILRCVPISNHLYFYWYRQILGQKVEFLVSFYNNEISEKSEIFDDQFSVERPDGSNFTLKIRSTKLEDSAMYFCASSEFAGNYGYTFGSGTRLTVV.

This clone appeared many times. The genes are TRBV11-3 and TRBJ1-1; tentatively, D is TRBD1 (6 bases). Germline assignment: CDR1 SGHNT and CDR2 YENEEA. This CDR3 contains 17 residues. The V gene lost 5 bases and the J gene lost 2 bases, with 21 bases spanning the gap. The CDR3: CASSPVHMGGRNTEAFF. The CDR3 region has the DNA TGTGCCAGCAGCCCAGTCCATATGGGGGGGCGCAACACTGAAGCTTTCTTT.

This clone was observed a few times. This chain uses TRBV28 with TRBJ1-2, with no clear D. The V and J ends lost 10 bases and 0 bases respectively, with 15 bases between them. The germline gives CDR1 MDHEN, CDR2 SYDVKM. This CDR3 has 14 residues. CDR3 bases: TGTGCCACCCTGGACGGAGCCGCTAACTATGGCTACACCTTC. Residues: CATLDGAANYGYTF.

This clone was seen many times. The chain employs TRBV10-3 and TRBJ1-2; possibly TRBD1 for D (5 bases). V dropped 9 bases and J dropped 4 bases, with 18 bases sitting between them. Looked up from germline, CDR1 is ENHRY and CDR2 is SYGVKD. The CDR3 sequence is 14 residues long. This chain's CDR3 is CAIKQGGDGYGYTF. The CDR3 region has the DNA TGTGCCATAAAGCAGGGCGGCGACGGCTATGGCTACACCTTC.

The rearrangement joins TRBV19 to TRBJ2-1; 12 nucleotides align to TRBD2. The CDR3 totals 14 residues. The germline V gene has CDR1 LNHDA and CDR2 SQIVND (reference sequence). Unmatched junction bases numbered 3, after V lost 2 bases and J lost 10 bases. CDR3 region: CASSILAGGAEQFF. Written as DNA, the CDR3 is TGTGCCAGTAGTATACTAGCGGGAGGGGCCGAGCAGTTCTTC.

This chain joins TRBV29-1 and TRBJ2-2; a possible D gene is TRBD1 (5 bases). Germline V gene sequence: CDR1 SQVTM, CDR2 ANQGSEA. V shed 1 base and J shed 4 bases, with 13 bases lying between them. The length of the CDR3 is 15 residues. The CDR3 here is CSVEVQGLGTGELFF. CDR3 DNA sequence: TGCAGCGTTGAAGTGCAGGGATTAGGCACCGGGGAGCTGTTTTTT.

The V call is TRBV11-3, the J call TRBJ1-4; TRBD1 might be the D (5 bases). The CDR3 has 15 residues. Trimming stripped 5 bases from V and 7 bases from J, with 17 bases between. Looked up from germline, CDR1 is SGHNT and CDR2 is YENEEA. CDR3 DNA: TGTGCCAGCAGCCCCGGGGGGTCAGGGCGTGAAAAACTGTTTTTT. It codes for CASSPGGSGREKLFF.